This T cell receptor beta chain was recovered during a study of blood T cell repertoires in COVID-19. The overall study: The United States, Italy and Spain supplied acute and convalescent COVID-19 samples. Sources were T cells, B-cell-depleted T cells, or PBMCs; the material itself was cDNA or gDNA.

The Seattle patients joined while their infection was active and were tracked longitudinally afterward. The CDR3 is 15 amino acids. Germline V lookup: CDR1 SNHLY, CDR2 FYNNEI. V gave up 4 bases and J gave up 3 bases, with 12 bases separating them. Authors' methods: Reference gene primer amplification yielded estimated nucleated cell counts. TCRdb's copy holds only in-frame clones and misses some; the assay was immunoSEQ multiplex PCR. V, J and clone size reflect that table, while D and trimming were determined from the DNA. The repertoire consists of some 450,000 clones, with about 91% occurring once and the leading ten covering roughly 12%.

The receptor's source is a woman in her 50s with COVID-19, enrolled during active disease. The chain recombines TRBV2 with TRBJ2-2, with D maybe TRBD1 (5 bases). Material for sequencing was peripheral blood. The CDR3 coding sequence is TGTGCCAGCAGTGGGAAGGGGTGGGACACCGGGGAGCTGTTTTTT. It yields the protein CASSGKGWDTGELFF.